Below, 10 T cell receptor beta chains from the same sample are listed, as sequenced in a study of CD8 T cells in Susac syndrome. RNA was extracted with the RNeasy kit, and a quantity of 0.5 to 1 ug was reverse transcribed using random hexamers. Via MiXCR, TCRdb re-called the immunoSEQ multiplex PCR reads, giving one row per CDR3 protein. Found here are about 210,000 distinct CDR3 sequences, 95% of them singletons; the top ten hold roughly 0.09%. Specimen: CD4+ T cells from PBMCs. These TCRs come from a human donor with multiple sclerosis.

CDR3 loop: CSALPMGGEFYEQYF. Written as DNA, the CDR3 is TGCAGTGCCCTCCCAATGGGGGGGGAATTCTACGAGCAGTACTTC. V usage is TRBV20-1 and J usage is TRBJ2-7, with 7 bases lining up with TRBD2. Germline V gives CDR1 DFQATT, CDR2 SNEGSKA (reference sequence). This CDR3 has 15 amino acids. V lost 6 bases and J lost 3; bases outside the gene matches: 14.

The rearrangement joins TRBV3-1 to TRBJ2-2; the D gene is possibly TRBD2 (6 bases). V was pared by 3 bases and J by 4 bases, with 9 bases between. CDR1 LGHDT and CDR2 YNNKEL come from the germline V gene (reference sequence). This CDR3 is built from 14 residues. The DNA for the CDR3 is TGTGCCAGCAGCCAGCCCGGGGGCACCGGGGAGCTGTTTTTT. It translates to CASSQPGGTGELFF. Based on the CDR3 plus reference TRBV3-1 and TRBJ2-2, the full variable domain is DTAVSQTPKYLVTQMGNDKSIKCEQNLGHDTMYWYKQDSKKFLKIMFSYNNKELIINETVPNRFSPKSPDKAHLNLHINSLELGDSAVYFCASSQPGGTGELFFGEGSRLTVL.

The CDR3 region is CASSWQGQGNEKLFF. The DNA of the CDR3 is TGTGCCAGCAGTTGGCAGGGACAGGGAAATGAAAAACTGTTTTTT. The chain combines TRBV27 with TRBJ1-4; 9 nucleotides match TRBD1. With V trimmed by 4 bases and J by 5 bases, 5 bases remained unmatched. CDR1 and CDR2 (germline): MNHEY, SMNVEV (reference sequence). This CDR3 is built from 15 residues.

This chain links TRBV2 with TRBJ2-2, with a tentative D call TRBD1 (6 bases). The germline gives CDR1 SNHLY, CDR2 FYNNEI. The germline V and J ends were trimmed by 4 bases and 1 base, with 10 bases remaining between them. The CDR3 is made up of 15 amino acids. The CDR3 loop is CASSVGQMNTGELFF. CDR3 DNA sequence: TGTGCCAGCAGTGTAGGACAGATGAACACCGGGGAGCTGTTTTTT.

The gene calls are TRBV29-1 and TRBJ1-1; D perhaps matches TRBD1 (6 bases). The V gene lost 5 bases and the J gene lost 3 bases, with 13 bases spanning the gap. The length of the CDR3 is 13 residues. Germline assignment: CDR1 SQVTM and CDR2 ANQGSEA. The CDR3 nucleotides read TGCAGCGTTCCTCAGGACAGACACACTGAAGCTTTCTTT. This gives the protein CSVPQDRHTEAFF. The variable domain in full, with the rest retrieved from reference TRBV29-1 and TRBJ1-1, is SAVISQKPSRDICQRGTSLTIQCQVDSQVTMMFWYRQQPGQSLTLIATANQGSEATYESGFVIDKFPISRPNLTFSTLTVSNMSPEDSSIYLCSVPQDRHTEAFFGQGTRLTVV.

The chain couples TRBV30 to TRBJ2-5; 8 bases line up with TRBD2. The ends lost 0 bases at V and 3 bases at J; junction bases unmatched: 0. The CDR3 contains 13 residues. CDR1 is GTSNPN, CDR2 SVGIG, per germline (reference sequence). In DNA, the CDR3 is TGTGCCTGGAGTGTACTAGCGGAAGAGACCCAGTACTTC. Protein product: CAWSVLAEETQYF.

J is TRBJ1-5 and V is TRBV7-9; D uncertain. CDR3 length equals 12 residues. Germline V gene lookup returns CDR1 SEHNR and CDR2 FQNEAQ (reference sequence). The ends were cut back, 5 bases at V and 3 bases at J, with 5 bases in the middle. In nucleotides, the CDR3 is TGTGCCAGCAGCGCAAACAATCAGCCCCAGCATTTT. Residues: CASSANNQPQHF.

The rearrangement joins TRBV28 to TRBJ2-7; D unclear. V shed 1 base and J shed 2 bases, with 9 bases lying between them. CDR3 length: 14 residues. CDR1 is MDHEN, CDR2 SYDVKM, per germline. CDR3 nucleotide sequence: TGTGCCAGCAGTTTATTGGCACTACCCTACGAGCAGTACTTC. Translating gives CASSLLALPYEQYF.

The J gene is TRBJ2-3, the V gene TRBV9; possible D gene TRBD2, 5 bases. This CDR3 is built from 13 residues. Trimming removed 7 bases from V and 2 bases from J, with 11 bases in between. Germline values: CDR1 SGDLS, CDR2 YYNGEE. CDR3 nucleotides: TGTGCCAGCCGGAGAGGGCTCACAGATACGCAGTATTTT. Amino acids: CASRRGLTDTQYF.

The chain carries TRBV5-1 and TRBJ2-5; no clear D gene. The CDR3 consists of 11 residues. Per germline, CDR1 SGHRS and CDR2 YFSETQ. The V end lost 4 bases, the J end lost 1 base, and 2 bases lay between the germline ends. The CDR3 DNA reads as TGCGCCAGCAGCACCCAAGAGACCCAGTACTTC. It is translated as CASSTQETQYF.